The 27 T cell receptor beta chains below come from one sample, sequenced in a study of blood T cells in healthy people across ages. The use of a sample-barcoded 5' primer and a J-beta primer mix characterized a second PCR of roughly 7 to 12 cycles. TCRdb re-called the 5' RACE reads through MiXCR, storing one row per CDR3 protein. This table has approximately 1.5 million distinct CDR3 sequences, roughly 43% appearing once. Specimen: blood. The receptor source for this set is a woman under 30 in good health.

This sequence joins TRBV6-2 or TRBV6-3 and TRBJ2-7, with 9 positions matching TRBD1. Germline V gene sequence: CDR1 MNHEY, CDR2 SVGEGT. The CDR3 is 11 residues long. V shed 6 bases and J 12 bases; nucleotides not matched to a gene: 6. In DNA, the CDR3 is TGTGCCAGCAGCTTGGGACAGGGTTCGTACTTC. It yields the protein CASSLGQGSYF.

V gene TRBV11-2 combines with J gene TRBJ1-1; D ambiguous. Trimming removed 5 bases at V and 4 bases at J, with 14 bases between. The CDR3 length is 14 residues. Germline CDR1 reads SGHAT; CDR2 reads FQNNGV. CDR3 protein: CASSPYRGGTEAFF. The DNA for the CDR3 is TGTGCCAGCAGCCCCTATCGGGGAGGCACTGAAGCTTTCTTT.

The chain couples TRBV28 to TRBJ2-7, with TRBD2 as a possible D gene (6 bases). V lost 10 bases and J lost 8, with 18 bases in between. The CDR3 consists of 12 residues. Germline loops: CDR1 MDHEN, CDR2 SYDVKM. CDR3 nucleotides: TGTGCCACCGCGCTCCGGGACTCACAGCAGTACTTC. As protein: CATALRDSQQYF. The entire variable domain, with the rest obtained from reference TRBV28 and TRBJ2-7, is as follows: DVKVTQSSRYLVKRTGEKVFLECVQDMDHENMFWYRQDPGLGLRLIYFSYDVKMKEKGDIPEGYSVSREKKERFSLILESASTNQTSMYLCATALRDSQQYFGPGTRLTVT.

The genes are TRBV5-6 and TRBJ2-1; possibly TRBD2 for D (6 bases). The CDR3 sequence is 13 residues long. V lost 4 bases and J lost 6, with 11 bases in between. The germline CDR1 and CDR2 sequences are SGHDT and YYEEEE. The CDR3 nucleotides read TGTGCCAGCAGCACCGGGACTTTCAATGAGCAGTTCTTC. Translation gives CASSTGTFNEQFF.

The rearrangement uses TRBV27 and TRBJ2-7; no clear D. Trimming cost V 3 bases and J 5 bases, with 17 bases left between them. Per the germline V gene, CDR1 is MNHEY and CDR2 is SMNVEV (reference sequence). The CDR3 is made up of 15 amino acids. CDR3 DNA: TGTGCCAGCAGTTTGACAACGCTGCCAGCAGACGAGCAGTACTTC. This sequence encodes CASSLTTLPADEQYF.

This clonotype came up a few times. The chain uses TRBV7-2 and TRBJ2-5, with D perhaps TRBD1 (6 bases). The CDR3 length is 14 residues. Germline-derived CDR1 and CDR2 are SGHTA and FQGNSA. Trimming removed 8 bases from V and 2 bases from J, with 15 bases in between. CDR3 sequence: CASSHTGNQETQYF. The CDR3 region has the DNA TGTGCCAGCTCCCATACAGGGAATCAAGAGACCCAGTACTTC. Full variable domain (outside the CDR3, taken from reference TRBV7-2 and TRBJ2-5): GAGVSQSPSNKVTEKGKDVELRCDPISGHTALYWYRQSLGQGLEFLIYFQGNSAPDKSGLPSDRFSAERTGGSVSTLTIQRTQQEDSAVYLCASSHTGNQETQYFGPGTRLLVL.

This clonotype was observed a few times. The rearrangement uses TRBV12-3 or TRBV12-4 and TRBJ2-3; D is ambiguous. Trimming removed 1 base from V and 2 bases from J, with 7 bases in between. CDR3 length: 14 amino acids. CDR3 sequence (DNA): TGTGCCAGCAGTTTAGGTGTCGACACAGATACGCAGTATTTT. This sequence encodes CASSLGVDTDTQYF.

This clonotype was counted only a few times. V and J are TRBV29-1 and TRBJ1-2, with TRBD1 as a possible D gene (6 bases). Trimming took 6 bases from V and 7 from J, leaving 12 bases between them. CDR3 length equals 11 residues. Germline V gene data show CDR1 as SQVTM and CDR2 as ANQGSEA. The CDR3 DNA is TGCAGCGTCCTTTGGGGGGCTGGCTACACCTTC. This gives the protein CSVLWGAGYTF.

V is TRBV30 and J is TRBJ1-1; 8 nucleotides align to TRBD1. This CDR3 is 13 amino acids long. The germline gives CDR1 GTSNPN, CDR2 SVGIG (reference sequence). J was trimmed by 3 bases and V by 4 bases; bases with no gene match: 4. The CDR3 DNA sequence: TGTGCCTGGAAGGGACAGGTCTACACTGAAGCTTTCTTT. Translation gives CAWKGQVYTEAFF.

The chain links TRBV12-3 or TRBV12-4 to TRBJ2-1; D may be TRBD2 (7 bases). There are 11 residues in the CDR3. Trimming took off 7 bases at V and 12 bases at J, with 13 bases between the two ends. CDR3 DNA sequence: TGTGCCAGCAAGGGGGGGGGTTTGCAGTTCTTC. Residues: CASKGGGLQFF.

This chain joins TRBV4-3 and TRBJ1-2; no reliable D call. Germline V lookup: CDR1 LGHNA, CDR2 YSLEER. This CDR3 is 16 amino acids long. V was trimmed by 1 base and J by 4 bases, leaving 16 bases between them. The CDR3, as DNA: TGCGCCAGCAGCCAAGGAGGAGCGGTCCAAGGCTATGGCTACACCTTC. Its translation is CASSQGGAVQGYGYTF.

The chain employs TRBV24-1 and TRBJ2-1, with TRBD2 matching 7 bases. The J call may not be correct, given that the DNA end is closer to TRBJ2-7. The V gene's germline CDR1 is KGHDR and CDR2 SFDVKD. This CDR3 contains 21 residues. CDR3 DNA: TGTGCCACCAGTGATTTGTCGGGGGGTCCTTCCCTAAAAAGCTCCTACAATGAGCAGTACTTC. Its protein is CATSDLSGGPSLKSSYNEQYF.

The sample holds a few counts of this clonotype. CDR3 region: CASSMALEGQPQHF. CDR3 coding DNA: TGTGCCAGCAGCATGGCCCTAGAGGGTCAGCCCCAGCATTTT. The chain carries TRBV2 and TRBJ1-5; D remains unclear. The CDR3 runs 14 residues. The V end lost 6 bases, the J end lost 6 bases, and 15 bases lay between the germline ends. CDR1 and CDR2 (germline): SNHLY, FYNNEI. Full variable domain (remainder filled in from reference TRBV2 and TRBJ1-5): EPEVTQTPSHQVTQMGQEVILRCVPISNHLYFYWYRQILGQKVEFLVSFYNNEISEKSEIFDDQFSVERPDGSNFTLKIRSTKLEDSAMYFCASSMALEGQPQHFGDGTRLSIL.

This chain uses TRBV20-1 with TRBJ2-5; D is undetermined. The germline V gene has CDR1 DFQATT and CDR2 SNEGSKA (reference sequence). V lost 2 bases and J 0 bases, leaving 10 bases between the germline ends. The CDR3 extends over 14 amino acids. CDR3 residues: CSARRRRYQETQYF. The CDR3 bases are TGCAGTGCTAGACGCCGTAGGTACCAAGAGACCCAGTACTTC.

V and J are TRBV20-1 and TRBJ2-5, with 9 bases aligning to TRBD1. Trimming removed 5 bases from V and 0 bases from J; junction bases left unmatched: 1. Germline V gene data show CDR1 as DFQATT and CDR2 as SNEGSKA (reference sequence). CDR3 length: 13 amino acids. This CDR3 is CSADRGYQETQYF. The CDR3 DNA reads TGCAGTGCTGACAGGGGGTACCAAGAGACCCAGTACTTC.

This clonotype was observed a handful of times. CDR3 loop: CATSDDSGGSSNQPQHF. CDR3 bases: TGTGCCACCAGTGATGACTCAGGGGGAAGCTCCAATCAGCCCCAGCATTTT. V and J are TRBV24-1 and TRBJ1-5, with 7 bases matching TRBD1. The V and J ends lost 3 bases and 3 bases, in that order; junction bases with no gene match: 10. This CDR3 comprises 17 residues. Per germline, CDR1 KGHDR and CDR2 SFDVKD.

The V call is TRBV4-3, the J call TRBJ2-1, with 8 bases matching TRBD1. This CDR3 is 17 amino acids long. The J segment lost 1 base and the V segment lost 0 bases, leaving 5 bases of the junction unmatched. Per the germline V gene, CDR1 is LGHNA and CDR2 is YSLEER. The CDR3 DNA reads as TGCGCCAGCAGCCAAGATGGGCAGGGGGCATCCTACAATGAGCAGTTCTTC. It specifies CASSQDGQGASYNEQFF.

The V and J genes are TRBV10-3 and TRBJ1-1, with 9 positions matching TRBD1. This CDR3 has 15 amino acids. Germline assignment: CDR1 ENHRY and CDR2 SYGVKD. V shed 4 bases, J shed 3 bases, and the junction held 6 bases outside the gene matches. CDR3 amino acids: CAISATGQGYTEAFF. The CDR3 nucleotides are TGTGCCATCAGTGCAACCGGACAGGGGTACACTGAAGCTTTCTTT.

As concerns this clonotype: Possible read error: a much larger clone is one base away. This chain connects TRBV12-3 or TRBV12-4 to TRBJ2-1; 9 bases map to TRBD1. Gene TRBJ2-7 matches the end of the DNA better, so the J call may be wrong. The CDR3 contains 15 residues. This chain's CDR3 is CASSLDRGFYNEQYF. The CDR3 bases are TGTGCCAGCAGTTTGGACAGGGGATTCTACAATGAGCAGTACTTC.

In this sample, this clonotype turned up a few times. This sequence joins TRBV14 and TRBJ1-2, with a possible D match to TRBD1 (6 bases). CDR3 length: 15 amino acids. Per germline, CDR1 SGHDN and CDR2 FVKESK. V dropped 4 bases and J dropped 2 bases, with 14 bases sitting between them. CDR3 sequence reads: CASSLQGPRNYGYTF. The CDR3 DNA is TGTGCCAGCAGCCTACAGGGCCCCAGGAACTATGGCTACACCTTC.

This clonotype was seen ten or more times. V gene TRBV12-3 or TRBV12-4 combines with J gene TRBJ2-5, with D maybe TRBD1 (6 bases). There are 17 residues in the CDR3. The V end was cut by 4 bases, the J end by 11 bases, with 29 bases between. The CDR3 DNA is TGTGCCAGCAGTTCGATCCGACAGGCGGTTTTGGGCTATGAGCAGTACTTC. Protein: CASSSIRQAVLGYEQYF.

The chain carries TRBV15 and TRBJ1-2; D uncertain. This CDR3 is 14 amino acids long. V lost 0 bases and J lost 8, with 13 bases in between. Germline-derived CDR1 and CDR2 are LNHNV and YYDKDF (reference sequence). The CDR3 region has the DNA TGTGCCACCAGCAGAGATAAAGTCCTCCTCGGCTACACCTTC. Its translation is CATSRDKVLLGYTF.

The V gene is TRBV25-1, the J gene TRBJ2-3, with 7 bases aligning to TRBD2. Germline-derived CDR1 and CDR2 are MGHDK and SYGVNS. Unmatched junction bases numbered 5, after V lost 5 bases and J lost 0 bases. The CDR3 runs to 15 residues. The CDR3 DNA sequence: TGTGCCAGCAGTCGGGACTACTATAGCACAGATACGCAGTATTTT. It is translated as CASSRDYYSTDTQYF. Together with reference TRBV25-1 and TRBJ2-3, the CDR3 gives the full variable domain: EADIYQTPRYLVIGTGKKITLECSQTMGHDKMYWYQQDPGMELHLIHYSYGVNSTEKGDLSSESTVSRIRTEHFPLTLESARPSHTSQYLCASSRDYYSTDTQYFGPGTRLTVL.

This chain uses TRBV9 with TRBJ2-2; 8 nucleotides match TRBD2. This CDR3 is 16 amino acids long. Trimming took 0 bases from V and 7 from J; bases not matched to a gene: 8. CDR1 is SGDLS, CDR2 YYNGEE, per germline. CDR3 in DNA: TGTGCCAGCAGCGTAGGGAGGACTAGCTTCGTCGGGGAGCTGTTTTTT. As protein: CASSVGRTSFVGELFF.

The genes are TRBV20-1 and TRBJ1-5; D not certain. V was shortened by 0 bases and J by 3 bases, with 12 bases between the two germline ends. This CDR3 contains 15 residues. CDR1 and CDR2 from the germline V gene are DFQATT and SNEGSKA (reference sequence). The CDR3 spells CSARDWNGYNQPQHF. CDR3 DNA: TGCAGTGCTAGAGATTGGAACGGATACAATCAGCCCCAGCATTTT.

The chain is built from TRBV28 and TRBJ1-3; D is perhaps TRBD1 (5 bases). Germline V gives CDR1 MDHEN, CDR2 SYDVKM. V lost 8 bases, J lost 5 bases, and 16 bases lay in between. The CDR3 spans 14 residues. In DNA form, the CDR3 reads TGTGCCAGCTCCGGGACCCCGAATAGAAACACCATATATTTT. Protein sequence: CASSGTPNRNTIYF.

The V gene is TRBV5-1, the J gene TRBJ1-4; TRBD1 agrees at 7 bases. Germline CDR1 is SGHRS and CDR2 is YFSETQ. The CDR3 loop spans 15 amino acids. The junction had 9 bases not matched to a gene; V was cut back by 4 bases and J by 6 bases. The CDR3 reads CASSESGTADEKLFF. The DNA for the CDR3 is TGCGCCAGCAGCGAGTCCGGGACAGCCGATGAAAAACTGTTTTTT.